The present TCR beta chain was sequenced within a study of blood T cell repertoires in COVID-19. Study-level background: The United States, Italy and Spain supplied acute and convalescent COVID-19 samples. Sample material is recorded as cDNA or gDNA derived from T cells, B-cell-depleted T cells, or PBMCs.

This clone was picked up one time. The CDR3 contains 15 residues. The V and J ends lost 4 bases and 4 bases respectively, with 15 bases between them. CDR1 is KGHSH and CDR2 is LQKENI in the germline V gene. Authors' analysis steps: It was from reference gene primer amplification that nucleated cell counts were estimated. The data were produced by immunoSEQ multiplex PCR, yet TCRdb's version contains in-frame clones alone and is incomplete. V and J calls and clone size are those listed in that table; D and trimming were worked out from the DNA. Of some 52,000 clones in the sample, about 88% were seen once.

The TCR originated in a man aged 60 to 75 with active COVID-19. J is TRBJ2-3 and V is TRBV18; D possibly corresponds to TRBD1 (5 bases). The sequencing sample was made of peripheral blood. The CDR3 DNA sequence: TGTGCCAGCTCACGTACGCAGGGTTTCGCAGATACGCAGTATTTT. It yields the protein CASSRTQGFADTQYF.